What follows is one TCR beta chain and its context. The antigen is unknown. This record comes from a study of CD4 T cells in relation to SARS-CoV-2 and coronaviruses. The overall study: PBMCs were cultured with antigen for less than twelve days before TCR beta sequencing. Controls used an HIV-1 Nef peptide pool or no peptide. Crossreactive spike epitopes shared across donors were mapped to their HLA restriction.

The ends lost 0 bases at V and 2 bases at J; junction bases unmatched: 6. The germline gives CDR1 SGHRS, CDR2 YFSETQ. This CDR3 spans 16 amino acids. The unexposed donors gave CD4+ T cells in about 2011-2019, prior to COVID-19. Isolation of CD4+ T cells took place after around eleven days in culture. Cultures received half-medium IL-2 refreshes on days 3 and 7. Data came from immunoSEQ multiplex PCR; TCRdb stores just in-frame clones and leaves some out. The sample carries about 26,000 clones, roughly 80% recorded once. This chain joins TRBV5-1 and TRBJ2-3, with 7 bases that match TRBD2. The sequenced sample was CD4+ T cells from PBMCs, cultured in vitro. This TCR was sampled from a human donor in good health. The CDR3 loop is CASSLVASGTTDTQYF. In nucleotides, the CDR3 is TGCGCCAGCAGCTTGGTGGCTAGCGGTACCACAGATACGCAGTATTTT.